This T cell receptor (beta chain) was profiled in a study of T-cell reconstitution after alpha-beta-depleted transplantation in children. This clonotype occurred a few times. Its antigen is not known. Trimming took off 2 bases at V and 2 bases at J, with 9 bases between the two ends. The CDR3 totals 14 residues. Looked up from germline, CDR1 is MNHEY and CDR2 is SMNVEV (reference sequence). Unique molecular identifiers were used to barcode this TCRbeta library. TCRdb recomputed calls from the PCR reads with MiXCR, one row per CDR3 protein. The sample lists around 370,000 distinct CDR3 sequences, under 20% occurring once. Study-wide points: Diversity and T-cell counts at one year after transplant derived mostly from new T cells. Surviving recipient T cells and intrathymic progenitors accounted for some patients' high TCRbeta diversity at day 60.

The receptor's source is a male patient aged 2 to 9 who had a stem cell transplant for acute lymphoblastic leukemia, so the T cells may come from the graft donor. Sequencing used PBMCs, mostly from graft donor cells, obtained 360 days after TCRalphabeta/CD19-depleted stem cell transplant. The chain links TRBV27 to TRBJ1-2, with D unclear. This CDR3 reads CASSLIAQNYGYTF. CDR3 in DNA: TGTGCCAGCAGTTTAATCGCGCAGAACTATGGCTACACCTTC.